The rows below give T cell receptor beta chains drawn from one sample of a study of T cells in Graves' hyperthyroidism and ophthalmopathy. TCRdb used MiXCR to reprocess the multiplex PCR reads, holding one entry per CDR3 protein. This table has about 400,000 distinct CDR3 sequences, 25% appearing once. Sample: blood. The receptors derive from a middle-aged man with Graves' hyperthyroidism. Each CDR3 is given with its conserved first and last residue.

>TRBV28|TRBJ1-5
CASSSGTEPQHF
>TRBV27|TRBJ2-5
CASSFAGGETQYF
>TRBV9|TRBJ2-7
CASSAGDSGRFYEQYF
>TRBV2|TRBJ2-4
CASSDGRNLAKNIQYF
>TRBV20-1|TRBJ2-7
CSARGLGSSYEQYF
>TRBV30|TRBJ2-1
CAWSVISGINLNEQFF
>TRBV19|TRBJ2-5
CASSIGGRGGETQYF
>TRBV5-1|TRBJ1-1
CASSLQGIDTEAFF
>TRBV24-1|TRBJ2-2
CATSDPRDRETGELFF
>TRBV2|TRBJ2-2
CASRREGGNTGELFF
>TRBV27|TRBJ2-7
CASSLGRGYEQYF
>TRBV6-5|TRBJ1-5
CASSYAQGQPQHF
>TRBV6-1|TRBJ2-7
CASSRGPDPSYEQYF
>TRBV6-1|TRBJ2-3
CASSTTSGSGTDTQYF
>TRBV20-1|TRBJ1-2
CSARDSRYYGYTF
>TRBV10-1|TRBJ2-1
CASTSGSSSEQFF
>TRBV7-9|TRBJ1-2
CASSSGPSNYGYTF
>TRBV6-6|TRBJ2-7
CASSYYDRGTHEQYF
>TRBV3-1|TRBJ2-5
CASSQIQWGAQETQYF
>TRBV10-3|TRBJ2-5
CAISGGGAGTETQYF
>TRBV5-1|TRBJ2-7
CASSGEGDRGGYEQYF
>TRBV19|TRBJ2-7
CASRITAASGSYEQYF
>TRBV2|TRBJ1-5
CASSESRRQNQPQHF
>TRBV18|TRBJ2-1
CASSTGGSYNEQFF
>TRBV5-1|TRBJ2-5
CASSLGRGSLQETQYF
>TRBV12-3/TRBV12-4|TRBJ1-5
CASSLREVGQPQHF
>TRBV5-6|TRBJ2-2
CASAFGETGELFF
>TRBV2|TRBJ1-1
CASSEALGTGPNTEAFF
>TRBV12-3/TRBV12-4|TRBJ2-1
CASRVRFGDGIGNEQFF
>TRBV7-2|TRBJ1-2
CASSQDLGGGYGYTF
>TRBV5-4|TRBJ2-1
CASSLRSWGPSSYNEQFF
>TRBV28|TRBJ2-2
CASRGGQSGELFF
>TRBV3-1|TRBJ2-5
CASSQDREYQETQYF
>TRBV5-1|TRBJ2-1
CASGRLAGVGHNEQFF
>TRBV20-1|TRBJ2-7
CSARTGGSTYEQYF
>TRBV6-5|TRBJ2-2
CASSYVPGHTGELFF
>TRBV11-2|.
CASSPAGGQGTDTQHF